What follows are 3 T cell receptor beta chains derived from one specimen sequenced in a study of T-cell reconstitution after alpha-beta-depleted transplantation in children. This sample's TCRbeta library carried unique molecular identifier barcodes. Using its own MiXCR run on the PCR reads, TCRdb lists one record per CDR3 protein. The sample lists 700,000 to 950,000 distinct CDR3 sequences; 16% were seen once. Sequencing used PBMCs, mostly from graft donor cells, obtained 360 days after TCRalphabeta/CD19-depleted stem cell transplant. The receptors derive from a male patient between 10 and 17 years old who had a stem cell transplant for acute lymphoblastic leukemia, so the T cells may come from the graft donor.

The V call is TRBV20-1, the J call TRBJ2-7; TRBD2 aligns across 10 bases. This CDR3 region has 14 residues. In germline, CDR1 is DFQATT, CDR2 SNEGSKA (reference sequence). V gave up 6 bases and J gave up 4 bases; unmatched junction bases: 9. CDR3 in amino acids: CSAWTSGQRYEQYF. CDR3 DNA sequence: TGCAGTGCCTGGACTAGCGGCCAGCGATACGAGCAGTACTTC.

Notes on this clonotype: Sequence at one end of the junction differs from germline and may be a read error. DNA for the CDR3: TGTACCAGCAGTCCCCGGACGGGAAATCAGCCCCAGCATTTT. Its protein product is CTSSPRTGNQPQHF. This chain connects TRBV6-7 to TRBJ1-5; D is undetermined. TRBV6-7 is treated as an ORF (open reading frame) with a function not yet certain. The CDR3 contains 14 residues.

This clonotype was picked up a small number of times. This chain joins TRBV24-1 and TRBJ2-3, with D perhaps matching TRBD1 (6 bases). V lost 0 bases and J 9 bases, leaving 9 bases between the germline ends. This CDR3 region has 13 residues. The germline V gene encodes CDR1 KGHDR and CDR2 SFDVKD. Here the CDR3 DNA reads TGTGCCACCAGTGATTTGAACAGGGCAACGCAGTATTTT. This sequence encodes CATSDLNRATQYF.